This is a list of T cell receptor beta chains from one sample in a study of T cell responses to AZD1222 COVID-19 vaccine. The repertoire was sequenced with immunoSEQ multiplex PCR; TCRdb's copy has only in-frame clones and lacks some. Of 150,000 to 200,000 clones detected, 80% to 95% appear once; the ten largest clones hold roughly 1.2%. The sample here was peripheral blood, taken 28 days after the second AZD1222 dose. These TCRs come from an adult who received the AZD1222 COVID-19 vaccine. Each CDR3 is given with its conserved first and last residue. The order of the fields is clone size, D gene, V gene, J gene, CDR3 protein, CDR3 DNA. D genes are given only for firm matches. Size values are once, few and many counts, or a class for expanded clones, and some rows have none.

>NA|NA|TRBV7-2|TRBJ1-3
CASSGLYRSGNTIYF
TGTGCCAGCAGCGGACTGTACAGGTCTGGAAACACCATATATTTT
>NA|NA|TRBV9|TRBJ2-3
CASSPRGHRTDTQYF
TGTGCCAGCAGCCCCCGGGGGCACCGAACAGATACGCAGTATTTT
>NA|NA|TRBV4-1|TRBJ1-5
CASSPAGLRQPQHF
TGCGCCAGCAGCCCGGCAGGGTTACGTCAGCCCCAGCATTTT
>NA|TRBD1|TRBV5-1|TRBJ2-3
CASSYTGGQTDTQYF
TGCGCCAGCAGCTACACAGGGGGGCAGACAGATACGCAGTATTTT
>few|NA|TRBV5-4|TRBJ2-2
CASSSRGTGELFF
TGTGCCAGCAGCTCCCGGGGAACCGGGGAGCTGTTTTTT
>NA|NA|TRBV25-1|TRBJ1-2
CASSDPGESYGYTF
TGTGCCAGCAGTGATCCAGGGGAGTCCTATGGCTACACCTTC
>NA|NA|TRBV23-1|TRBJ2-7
CASGSRDNYEQYF
TGCGCCAGCGGATCAAGGGACAACTACGAGCAGTACTTC
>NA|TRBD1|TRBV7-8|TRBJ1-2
CASSRGGTNNYGYTF
TGTGCCAGCAGCCGAGGGGGCACGAACAACTATGGCTACACCTTC
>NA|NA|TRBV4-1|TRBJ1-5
CASSQVPGSSGPQHF
TGCGCCAGCAGCCAAGTTCCGGGGTCCTCGGGTCCCCAGCATTTT
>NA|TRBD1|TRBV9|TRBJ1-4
CASSGTTGATNEKLFF
TGTGCCAGCAGCGGGACTACAGGGGCAACTAATGAAAAACTGTTTTTT